This entry lists 6 T cell receptor beta chains sequenced from one sample in a study of STAT5B mutations in CD4+ large granular lymphocyte leukemia. Clones were sequenced by immunoSEQ multiplex PCR, and TCRdb holds only the in-frame ones, with some missing. The sample includes roughly 46,000 clones, about 80% of them seen just once. The specimen sequenced was CD4+ T cells from blood buffy coats. All receptors come from a human donor in good health.

The rearrangement uses TRBV6-5 and TRBJ2-5, with TRBD2 matching over 9 bases. This CDR3 region has 14 residues. CDR1 and CDR2 (germline): MNHEY, SVGAGI. J was trimmed by 4 bases and V by 7 bases; bases with no gene match: 7. CDR3 protein: CASTPDSGGETQYF. The CDR3, as DNA: TGTGCCAGCACTCCTGATAGCGGGGGAGAGACCCAGTACTTC.

The V gene is TRBV6-1, the J gene TRBJ2-3; no reliable D call. Looked up from germline, CDR1 is MNHNS and CDR2 is SASEGT. The CDR3 spans 13 residues. The germline V and J ends were trimmed by 4 bases and 4 bases, with 9 bases remaining between them. The DNA of the CDR3 is TGTGCCAGCAGTGTTGAGGTATCAGATACGCAGTATTTT. Encoded protein: CASSVEVSDTQYF.

V and J are TRBV18 and TRBJ2-1, with a weak D call TRBD2 (6 bases). The CDR3 has 15 amino acids. The V end was cut by 3 bases, the J end by 6 bases, with 15 bases between. The germline V gene encodes CDR1 KGHSH and CDR2 LQKENI. The CDR3 DNA is TGTGCCAGCTCACCTACAGTGGGGGGTTTCAATGAGCAGTTCTTC. It encodes CASSPTVGGFNEQFF.

V gene TRBV28 combines with J gene TRBJ1-2; no clear D gene. The CDR3 loop spans 14 amino acids. V was pared by 1 base and J by 2 bases, with 8 bases between. Germline-derived CDR1 and CDR2 are MDHEN and SYDVKM. CDR3 sequence (DNA): TGTGCCAGCAGTTTATTCCGGGTGAACTATGGCTACACCTTC. This gives the protein CASSLFRVNYGYTF.

The chain uses TRBV27 and TRBJ1-4, with unresolved D. The CDR3 is 14 amino acids. V was trimmed by 8 bases and J by 8 bases, leaving 18 bases between them. Germline V gene lookup returns CDR1 MNHEY and CDR2 SMNVEV (reference sequence). The CDR3, as DNA: TGTGCCAGCTCCCTGGGAGGGCAGGTCGAAAAACTGTTTTTT. Its translation is CASSLGGQVEKLFF.

Comment on this clone: An end of the junction does not agree with germline; a read error may underlie this. The chain has TRBV29-1 and TRBJ1-1; 7 bases align to TRBD1. The CDR3 covers 15 residues. Germline V gives CDR1 SQVTM, CDR2 ANQGSEA. The CDR3 loop is CSVEGKTGDLTKGSF. The DNA of the CDR3 is TGCAGCGTTGAAGGCAAAACAGGGGACCTAACGAAGGGGTCCTTT.